These 2 T cell receptor beta chains were sequenced from one sample in a study of regulatory T cells in long-lasting Graves disease. With iRepertoire HTBI primers and Arm-PCR of CDR3 regions, TCR beta libraries were built. One entry per CDR3 protein results from TCRdb running MiXCR on the multiplex PCR reads. The table records fewer than 550,000 distinct CDR3 sequences, 15% to 20% of them present only once. Time point meaning: newly diagnosed GD, antithyroid drugs for less than 3 months. PBMC RNA was the source of the TCR library. These data were likewise used in another study, on T cells in Graves' hyperthyroidism and ophthalmopathy.

The sample was peripheral blood mononuclear cells (PBMCs), taken at new diagnosis, from a patient treated with antithyroid drugs. The origin of the receptors is a woman aged 40 to 65 with Graves disease.

This clonotype was seen at least ten times. The chain combines TRBV18 with TRBJ1-1, with D unclear. Looked up from germline, CDR1 is KGHSH and CDR2 is LQKENI. The V end was cut by 9 bases, the J end by 0 bases, with 17 bases between. There are 15 residues in the CDR3. This CDR3 is CASSVSGPLNTEAFF. CDR3 coding DNA: TGTGCCAGTTCAGTGAGCGGGCCTTTGAACACTGAAGCTTTCTTT. Using reference TRBV18 and TRBJ1-1 for the parts outside the CDR3, the full variable domain is NAGVMQNPRHLVRRRGQEARLRCSPMKGHSHVYWYRQLPEEGLKFMVYLQKENIIDESGMPKERFSAEFPKEGPSILRIQQVVRGDSAAYFCASSVSGPLNTEAFFGQGTRLTVV.

This clonotype was seen ten or more times. The CDR3, as DNA: TGCAGTGCTATCAACCGACAGGGATACACTGAAGCTTTCTTT. Its protein product is CSAINRQGYTEAFF. This rearrangement joins TRBV20-1 to TRBJ1-1, with 7 bases identical to TRBD1. The CDR3 covers 14 residues. The germline V gene encodes CDR1 DFQATT and CDR2 SNEGSKA (reference sequence). The junction had 8 bases not matched to a gene; V was cut back by 4 bases and J by 3 bases.